This TCR beta chain was sequenced for a study of blood T cell repertoires in COVID-19 (dated by TCRdb to the early 2020s). As for the study more broadly: Samples from collaborators originated in the United States, Italy and Spain and spanned both the acute and convalescent phases of COVID-19. The prospective study material was composed of cDNA or gDNA derived from T cells, B-cell-depleted T cells, or PBMCs. The dataset comprised deeply sampled blood TCRbeta repertoires from subjects exposed to, actively infected with, or recovered from COVID-19. The repertoires were released in a freely available public database meant as a resource for research on the immune response to SARS-CoV-2. Samples were obtained from the ongoing ImmuneRACE study (first 160 participants) and from 1,254 subjects provided by 6 global collaborators. A de-identified subject ID, COVID-19 status, age in years and sex were almost always included in the sample metadata. Where available, HLA class I and class II types were obtained from metadata supplied by the sample provider rather than from assay-based typing.

Concerning this clone: The target of this receptor is not known. No much larger clone is present one base from it, and per-base qualities are unavailable.

The immunoSEQ Assay, a bias-controlled multiplex PCR, was used to amplify TCRbeta CDR3 regions from genomic DNA. In the original analysis: The number of nucleated cells in each sample was estimated from the amplification of reference gene primers within the assay. To quantify the absolute abundance of each unique TCRbeta CDR3 rearrangement, sequence reads were collapsed and filtered. For each sample, productive Simpson clonality was calculated as the square root of Simpson's diversity index across productive rearrangements. TCRdb retrieved this table from immuneACCESS and kept in-frame rearrangements only. Not all clones are present; in checked studies, unresolved V genes account for under half, and no reason is known for the remainder. That table is the source of V, J and clone size, and D and trimming were worked out from the DNA. The sample table holds 200,000 to 250,000 clones, of which 85% to 90% were seen once. The ten top clones hold less than 3.5% of the sample.

Results the study describes overall, beyond this receptor: The amount of clinical and demographic metadata varied by source and participant and was provided uncurated.

The CDR3 contains 18 residues, cysteine and phenylalanine counted. The only DNA kept is the CDR3, 54 bases in frame from the first base. Based on the germline V gene, the CDR1 and CDR2 sequences are KGHSH and LQKENI. Here V drops 5 bases and J drops 0 bases, and the junction holds 11 bases not matched to any gene. One collaborating source in Seattle enrolled patients while the patients were actively infected and followed the patients over time throughout the course of disease. Whole blood was collected in K2EDTA tubes by collaborating institutions according to the institutions' own protocols. For TCRbeta analysis, collaborator samples were shipped as frozen whole blood, as isolated PBMCs, or as DNA extracted from either sample type.

The origin of this receptor is a man aged 25-40 years with COVID-19, enrolled during active disease. Sequencing was done on a sample of peripheral blood. Recombination linked TRBV18 to TRBJ2-4; the junction holds 9 bases that match TRBD1. CDR3 reads: CASSTGTGTVLAKNIQYF. In nucleotide form, the sequence is TGTGCCAGCTCAACCGGGACAGGGACGGTCCTAGCCAAAAACATTCAGTACTTC.